Listed below are T cell receptor beta chains from one sample, sequenced in a study of T cells in Graves' hyperthyroidism and ophthalmopathy. TCRdb re-called the multiplex PCR reads with MiXCR, one entry per CDR3 protein. The data contain about 720,000 distinct CDR3 sequences, over 15% of them singletons. Sequenced sample: blood. The receptors derive from a man aged 18 to 35 with Graves' hyperthyroidism. Both conserved end residues are part of each CDR3. The order of the fields is J gene, V gene, clone size, D gene, CDR3 protein, CDR3 DNA. D genes are given only for firm matches. Part of the rows lack a size; the others show once, few, many or a class for expanded clones.

TRBJ2-7,TRBV7-9,few,.,CASSLADNTDGIYEQYF,TGTGCCAGCAGCTTAGCAGATAATACGGACGGAATCTACGAGCAGTACTTC
TRBJ2-1,TRBV27,many,.,CASSPTLASYNEQFF,TGTGCCAGCAGTCCCACCTTGGCCTCCTACAATGAGCAGTTCTTC
TRBJ1-2,TRBV2,many,.,CASSEEPSIGYGYTF,TGTGCCAGCAGTGAAGAGCCCTCGATAGGCTATGGCTACACCTTC
TRBJ2-5,TRBV4-1,.,TRBD2,CASSPLGLAGAETQYF,TGCGCCAGCAGCCCATTAGGACTAGCGGGAGCTGAGACCCAGTACTTC
TRBJ2-3,TRBV29-1,few,TRBD2,CSVELRGTSTDTQYF,TGCAGCGTTGAACTGCGGGGGACCAGCACAGATACGCAGTATTTT
TRBJ2-1,TRBV7-3,.,TRBD1,CASSWGDRVNEQFF,TGTGCCAGCAGCTGGGGGGACAGGGTCAATGAGCAGTTCTTC
TRBJ2-2,TRBV27,few,.,CASSPAGSFLNTGELFF,TGTGCCAGCAGTCCCGCCGGGAGCTTCTTAAACACCGGGGAGCTGTTTTTT
TRBJ2-7,TRBV9,few,.,CASSVAEGALYEQYF,TGTGCCAGCAGCGTAGCTGAGGGAGCCCTCTACGAGCAGTACTTC
TRBJ2-7,TRBV28,many,TRBD1,CASSTSTGAVAYEQYF,TGTGCCAGCAGTACTTCCACAGGGGCGGTTGCCTACGAGCAGTACTTC
TRBJ1-2,TRBV20-1,.,.,CSASEDKSYGYTF,TGCAGTGCTAGCGAAGACAAGAGCTATGGCTACACCTTC
TRBJ1-5,TRBV3-1,many,.,CASSQSGSNQPQHF,TGTGCCAGCAGCCAGTCCGGTAGCAATCAGCCCCAGCATTTT
TRBJ2-6,TRBV10-3,.,.,CAIRQESSGANVLTF,TGTGCCATCAGGCAGGAAAGCTCTGGGGCCAACGTCCTGACTTTC
TRBJ2-1,TRBV6-5,few,.,CASSYGTNPYNEQFF,TGTGCCAGCAGTTACGGAACCAATCCTTACAATGAGCAGTTCTTC
TRBJ2-7,TRBV10-3,.,.,CAISESVGVSYEQYF,TGTGCCATCAGTGAGTCGGTGGGAGTTTCCTACGAGCAGTACTTC
TRBJ2-7,TRBV20-1,few,TRBD2,CSARERTSGRESDYEQYF,TGCAGTGCTAGAGAAAGGACTAGCGGGAGGGAATCCGACTACGAGCAGTACTTC
TRBJ1-1,TRBV4-1,.,.,CASSQSLMNTEAFF,TGCGCCAGCAGCCAATCCCTCATGAACACTGAAGCTTTCTTT
TRBJ1-6,TRBV30,many,.,CAWSGQSNSPLHF,TGTGCCTGGAGCGGACAGAGTAATTCACCCCTCCACTTT
TRBJ2-1,TRBV5-1,many,.,CASSPFPFGEQFF,TGCGCCAGCAGTCCGTTTCCGTTCGGTGAGCAGTTCTTC
TRBJ1-5,TRBV2,many,TRBD1,CASSGSRGQGQPQHF,TGTGCCAGCAGTGGTTCCAGGGGGCAGGGTCAGCCCCAGCATTTT
TRBJ2-5,TRBV19,few,TRBD2,CASGARTSVGQETQYF,TGTGCCAGTGGTGCCAGAACTAGCGTAGGCCAAGAGACCCAGTACTTC
TRBJ2-1,TRBV30,.,TRBD2,CAWSGREDNEQFF,TGTGCCTGGAGCGGGAGGGAGGACAATGAGCAGTTCTTC
TRBJ1-4,TRBV5-8,.,TRBD1,CASSPTGEREKLFF,TGTGCCAGCAGCCCGACAGGGGAGAGGGAAAAACTGTTTTTT
TRBJ2-3,TRBV29-1,.,TRBD1,CSVLGQGATDTQYF,TGCAGCGTACTGGGACAGGGGGCAACAGATACGCAGTATTTT
TRBJ2-7,TRBV29-1,many,TRBD1,CSVYSPGTGISYEQYF,TGCAGCGTATACAGTCCCGGGACAGGGATCTCCTACGAGCAGTACTTC
TRBJ1-2,TRBV3-1,.,.,CASRQRGNYGYTF,TGTGCCAGCAGGCAGCGGGGTAACTATGGCTACACCTTC
TRBJ2-3,TRBV20-1,.,.,CSARGAGRTQYF,TGCAGTGCTAGAGGGGCGGGACGTACGCAGTATTTT
TRBJ2-1,TRBV28,many,.,CASSPTFVGQFF,TGTGCCAGCAGTCCTACTTTTGTGGGGCAGTTCTTC
TRBJ2-1,TRBV10-2,few,.,CASTETGSQFF,TGCGCCAGCACCGAGACCGGTTCTCAGTTCTTC
TRBJ2-2,TRBV14,.,TRBD2,CASSRTSGRAELFF,TGTGCCAGCAGCCGGACTAGCGGGAGGGCGGAGCTGTTTTTT
TRBJ1-3,TRBV2,many,.,CASTVETLGNTIYF,TGTGCCAGCACTGTGGAAACTCTTGGAAACACCATATATTTT
TRBJ2-1,TRBV7-6,.,TRBD2,CASSLGTSVRNEQFF,TGTGCCAGCAGCTTAGGGACTAGCGTCAGGAATGAGCAGTTCTTC
TRBJ1-1,TRBV10-3,.,.,CAISELVNTEAFF,TGTGCCATCAGTGAGTTGGTGAACACTGAAGCTTTCTTT
TRBJ1-1,TRBV11-2,many,.,CASSFRTLVEAFF,TGTGCCAGCAGCTTCCGGACCCTGGTGGAGGCTTTCTTT
TRBJ2-7,TRBV6-5,.,.,CASSTYYEQHF,TGTGCCAGCAGTACTTACTACGAGCAGCACTTC
TRBJ1-2,TRBV11-3,many,TRBD1,CASSSRTGANYGYTF,TGTGCCAGCAGTTCCAGGACAGGGGCTAACTATGGCTACACCTTC
TRBJ1-1,TRBV11-3,many,.,CASSGRWGDTEAFF,TGTGCCAGCAGCGGTAGGTGGGGAGACACTGAAGCTTTCTTT
TRBJ2-3,TRBV20-1,many,.,CSAPRGDRVTDTQYF,TGCAGTGCCCCGCGGGGGGACAGGGTCACAGATACGCAGTATTTT
TRBJ2-7,TRBV6-2/TRBV6-3,few,.,CASSPPSEGRSYEQYF,TGTGCCAGCAGCCCCCCCTCAGAGGGCCGCTCCTACGAGCAGTACTTC
TRBJ2-3,TRBV29-1,many,.,CSVESLGIGTDTQYF,TGCAGCGTTGAGAGTCTGGGAATCGGCACAGATACGCAGTATTTT
TRBJ2-5,TRBV30,many,TRBD1,CAWSGQGQETQYF,TGTGCCTGGAGTGGACAGGGCCAAGAGACCCAGTACTTC
TRBJ1-2,TRBV29-1,.,TRBD1,CSVAKGAWGYTF,TGCAGCGTTGCGAAGGGGGCATGGGGCTACACCTTC
TRBJ2-3,TRBV20-1,few,TRBD2,CSARDLQAGGSTDTQYF,TGCAGTGCTAGAGATTTGCAGGCGGGAGGGAGCACAGATACGCAGTATTTT
TRBJ2-7,TRBV5-1,many,.,CASSLEGQSYEQYF,TGCGCCAGCAGCTTGGAGGGACAAAGTTACGAGCAGTACTTC